This T cell receptor (beta chain) was observed in a study of Ad26.COV2.S vaccination and SARS-CoV-2 variants. Findings and limits, study-wide: Higher spike-specific TCR breadth was found in vaccine recipients than in placebo recipients. It was found that vaccine and placebo recipients had similar non-spike TCR breadth.

Trimming cost V 5 bases and J 2 bases, with 11 bases left between them. The germline V gene encodes CDR1 SGHDT and CDR2 YYEEEE. This CDR3 spans 13 amino acids. TCRdb keeps only in-frame clones here, not all; method: immunoSEQ multiplex PCR. The top ten clones hold less than 6% of a sample with over 110,000 clones, 86% of them seen once. This clone has a single count. The antigen remains undetermined. Specimen: peripheral blood, collected after recovery from COVID-19. The clonotype comes from a human donor who had recovered from COVID-19. The rearrangement links TRBV5-6 to TRBJ2-7; a weak D match, TRBD1 (6 bases). The CDR3, as DNA: TGTGCCAGCAGAGGGACAAATACCTACGAGCAGTACTTC. Its protein product is CASRGTNTYEQYF.